The 16 T cell receptor beta chains presented below share a single source sample, sequenced in a study of T cell responses to AZD1222 COVID-19 vaccine. Sequencing used immunoSEQ multiplex PCR; TCRdb keeps in-frame clones, though not all of them. The data contain 40,000 to 60,000 clones, 70% to 85% of them singletons. The specimen was peripheral blood, collected on day 0 of MenACWY control vaccination. The source of these receptors is an adult in good health.

The CDR3 DNA reads as TGTGCCAGCAGCCAAGGGACCCGGACCGCTGAGCAGTTCTTC. It specifies CASSQGTRTAEQFF. The chain couples TRBV3-1 (or the pseudogene TRBV3-2) to TRBJ2-1; D unresolved. The germline V gene has CDR1 LGHDT and CDR2 YNNKEL (reference sequence). Trimming removed 1 base from V and 9 bases from J, with 13 bases in between. This CDR3 is built from 14 residues.

The gene calls are TRBV30 and TRBJ2-1; no reliable D call. V was cut by 8 bases and J by 8 bases, with 19 bases left in between. The CDR3 is made up of 13 amino acids. The germline gives CDR1 GTSNPN, CDR2 SVGIG (reference sequence). For the CDR3, the DNA is TGTGCCCATTCTCCGGGCCGTATCTATGAGCAGTTCTTC. Protein sequence: CAHSPGRIYEQFF.

J is TRBJ1-3 and V is TRBV6-5, with D uncertain. Between the trimmed V and J ends, which lost 8 bases and 2 bases, there was a span of 4 bases. Germline V gene data show CDR1 as MNHEY and CDR2 as SVGAGI. The CDR3 spans 11 residues. CDR3 DNA sequence: TGTGCCAGCTTCCCTGGAAACACCATATATTTT. Protein: CASFPGNTIYF.

The chain is built from TRBV6-5 and TRBJ1-5; D might be TRBD1 (6 bases). Deletions cut 5 bases from V and 5 bases from J, with 16 bases between. CDR1 MNHEY and CDR2 SVGAGI come from the germline V gene. This CDR3 contains 15 residues. The CDR3 DNA reads TGTGCCAGCAGTAAATACAGGGTGCGAGATCAGCCCCAGCATTTT. As protein: CASSKYRVRDQPQHF.

This clone was seen more than once but under ten times. The gene calls are TRBV19 and TRBJ1-1; D call uncertain. Germline-derived CDR1 and CDR2 are LNHDA and SQIVND (reference sequence). The CDR3 sequence is 15 residues long. Trimming cost V 0 bases and J 3 bases, with 11 bases left between them. In DNA, the CDR3 is TGTGCCAGTAGTATAGAAAGGACCGGACACACTGAAGCTTTCTTT. It translates to CASSIERTGHTEAFF.

This clone was seen more than once but under ten times. V gene TRBV3-1 (or the pseudogene TRBV3-2) combines with J gene TRBJ2-1; 9 bases match TRBD2. Germline V gene lookup returns CDR1 LGHDT and CDR2 YNNKEL (reference sequence). The CDR3 loop spans 15 amino acids. Germline trimming cut 4 bases from V and 5 bases from J; bases unmatched to any gene: 6. The CDR3 DNA sequence: TGTGCCAGCAGCCGAGATTTAGCGGGAGACAATGAGCAGTTCTTC. Translation: CASSRDLAGDNEQFF.

This clone was seen only once. This chain links TRBV4-2 with TRBJ1-1; D is ambiguous. V lost 0 bases to trimming and J lost 2 bases, with 4 bases between them. This CDR3 comprises 13 residues. CDR1 LGHNA and CDR2 YNFKEQ come from the germline V gene. The CDR3 reads CASSQDFNTEAFF. The CDR3 DNA reads as TGTGCCAGCAGCCAAGATTTTAACACTGAAGCTTTCTTT.

In its sample, this clone was seen once. This chain uses TRBV6-4 with TRBJ2-2; perhaps TRBD1 as D (6 bases). This CDR3 is 14 amino acids long. CDR1 and CDR2 from the germline V gene are MRHNA and SNTAGT. Between the trimmed V and J ends, which lost 4 bases and 3 bases, there was a span of 9 bases. In nucleotides, the CDR3 is TGTGCCAGCAGTGTGGGACACCACACCGGGGAGCTGTTTTTT. Protein product: CASSVGHHTGELFF.

The J gene is TRBJ2-2, the V gene TRBV19; TRBD2 is a possible D gene (6 bases). This CDR3 spans 13 amino acids. Germline lookup yields CDR1 LNHDA and CDR2 SQIVND (reference sequence). The germline V and J ends were trimmed by 1 base and 11 bases, with 11 bases remaining between them. CDR3 bases: TGTGCCAGTAGTATAGGAGCGGGTGGCGAGCTGTTTTTT. Translated: CASSIGAGGELFF.

The chain recombines TRBV4-1 with TRBJ2-7; a weak D match, TRBD1 (5 bases). V was shortened by 3 bases and J by 0 bases, with 21 bases between the two germline ends. The CDR3 covers 18 residues. Germline lookup yields CDR1 MGHRA and CDR2 YSYEKL. The CDR3 spells CASSHKIGDSVSSYEQYV. CDR3 DNA sequence: TGCGCCAGCAGCCATAAAATCGGAGACAGCGTGAGCTCCTACGAGCAGTACGTC.

The chain combines TRBV5-1 with TRBJ2-6; D is unclear. Per the germline V gene, CDR1 is SGHRS and CDR2 is YFSETQ. This CDR3 region has 16 residues. V was pared by 6 bases and J by 0 bases, with 13 bases between. CDR3 coding DNA: TGCGCCAGCAAGCCGGGCCACAACTCTGGGGCCAACGTCCTGACTTTC. Translated: CASKPGHNSGANVLTF.

The chain is built from TRBV19 and TRBJ2-3; 9 nucleotides line up with TRBD2. From germline, CDR1 is LNHDA and CDR2 SQIVND (reference sequence). Trimming at V came to 3 bases and at J to 7 bases, leaving 14 bases not matched to a gene. The CDR3 spans 17 residues. DNA for the CDR3: TGTGCCAGTAGTATGCCCTTTATAGCGGGAGAAGGGAATACGCAGTATTTT. This codes for CASSMPFIAGEGNTQYF.

Here the CDR3 reads CASSTNQPQHF. The CDR3 nucleotides are TGTGCCAGCAGTACTAATCAGCCCCAGCATTTT. V usage is TRBV6-5 and J usage is TRBJ1-5; D is ambiguous. Germline values: CDR1 MNHEY, CDR2 SVGAGI. The ends were cut back, 5 bases at V and 4 bases at J, with 3 bases in the middle. The CDR3 consists of 11 residues.

V is TRBV4-1 and J is TRBJ1-1; a weak D match, TRBD1 (5 bases). CDR1 and CDR2 from the germline V gene are MGHRA and YSYEKL. The CDR3 sequence is 15 residues long. The ends were cut back, 0 bases at V and 6 bases at J, with 14 bases in the middle. The CDR3 DNA reads as TGCGCCAGCAGCCAAGATGCTAGGGACGGGGCTGAAGCTTTCTTT. This translates into CASSQDARDGAEAFF.

This clone was seen just once. The V call is TRBV14, the J call TRBJ1-1; TRBD1 is a possible D gene (5 bases). The CDR3 covers 17 residues. Trimming left V 2 bases short and J 3 bases short, with 19 bases between. The germline gives CDR1 SGHDN, CDR2 FVKESK. The CDR3 nucleotides are TGTGCCAGCAGCCAACACCTGGGACGGACGGGATACACTGAAGCTTTCTTT. Its translation: CASSQHLGRTGYTEAFF.

J is TRBJ2-6 and V is TRBV7-2; 7 bases fit TRBD1. Germline loops: CDR1 SGHTA, CDR2 FQGNSA. The ends lost 2 bases at V and 2 bases at J; junction bases unmatched: 9. This CDR3 is 18 amino acids long. CDR3 amino acids: CASSLNGQVKTGANVLTF. The CDR3 coding sequence is TGTGCCAGCAGCTTAAATGGACAGGTGAAGACTGGGGCCAACGTCCTGACTTTC.